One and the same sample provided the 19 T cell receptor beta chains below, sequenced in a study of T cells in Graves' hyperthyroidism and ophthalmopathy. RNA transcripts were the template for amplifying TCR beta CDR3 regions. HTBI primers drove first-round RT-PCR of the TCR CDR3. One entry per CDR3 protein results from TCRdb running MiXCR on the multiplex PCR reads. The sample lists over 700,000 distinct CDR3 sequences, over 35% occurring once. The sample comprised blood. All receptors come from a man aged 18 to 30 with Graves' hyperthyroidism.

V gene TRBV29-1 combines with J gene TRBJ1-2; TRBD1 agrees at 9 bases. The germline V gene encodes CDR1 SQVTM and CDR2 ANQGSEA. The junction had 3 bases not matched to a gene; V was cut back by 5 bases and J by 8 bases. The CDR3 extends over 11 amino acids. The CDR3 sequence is CSVTGGKGYTF. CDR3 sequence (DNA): TGCAGCGTTACAGGGGGCAAGGGCTACACCTTC.

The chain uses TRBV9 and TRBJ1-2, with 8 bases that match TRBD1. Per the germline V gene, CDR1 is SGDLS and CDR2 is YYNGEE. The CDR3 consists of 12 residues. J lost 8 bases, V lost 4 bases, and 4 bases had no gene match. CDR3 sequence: CASSSRTGGYTF. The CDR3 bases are TGTGCCAGCAGCTCCCGGACAGGGGGCTACACCTTC.

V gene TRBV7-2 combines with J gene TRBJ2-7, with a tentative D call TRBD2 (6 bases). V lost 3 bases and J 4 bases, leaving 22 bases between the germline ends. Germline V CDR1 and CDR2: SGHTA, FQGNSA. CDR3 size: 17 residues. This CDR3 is CASSLAGGPQGSYEQYF. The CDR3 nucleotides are TGTGCCAGCAGCTTGGCCGGGGGACCCCAGGGCTCATACGAGCAGTACTTC.

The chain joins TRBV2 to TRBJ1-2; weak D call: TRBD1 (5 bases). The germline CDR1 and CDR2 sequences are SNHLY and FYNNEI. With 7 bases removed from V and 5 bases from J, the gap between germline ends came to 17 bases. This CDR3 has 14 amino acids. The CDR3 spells CASKAGPREYGYTF. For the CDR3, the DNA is TGTGCCAGCAAGGCGGGACCCCGCGAATATGGCTACACCTTC. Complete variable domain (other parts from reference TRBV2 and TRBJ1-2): EPEVTQTPSHQVTQMGQEVILRCVPISNHLYFYWYRQILGQKVEFLVSFYNNEISEKSEIFDDQFSVERPDGSNFTLKIRSTKLEDSAMYFCASKAGPREYGYTFGSGTRLTVV.

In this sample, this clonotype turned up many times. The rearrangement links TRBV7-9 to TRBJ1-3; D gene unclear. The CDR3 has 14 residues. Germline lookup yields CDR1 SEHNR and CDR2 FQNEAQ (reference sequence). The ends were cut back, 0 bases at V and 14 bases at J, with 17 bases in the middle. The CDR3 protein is CASSLAGMDVRLYF. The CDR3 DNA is TGTGCCAGCAGCTTAGCCGGGATGGACGTGAGATTATATTTT.

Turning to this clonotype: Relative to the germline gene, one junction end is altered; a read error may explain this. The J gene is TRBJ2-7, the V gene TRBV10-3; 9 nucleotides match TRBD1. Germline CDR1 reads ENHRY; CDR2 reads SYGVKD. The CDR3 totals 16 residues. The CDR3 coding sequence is TGTGCCAGCAGTTCCCCCGGGACAGGGATCCTCTACGAGCAGTACTTC. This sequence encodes CASSSPGTGILYEQYF.

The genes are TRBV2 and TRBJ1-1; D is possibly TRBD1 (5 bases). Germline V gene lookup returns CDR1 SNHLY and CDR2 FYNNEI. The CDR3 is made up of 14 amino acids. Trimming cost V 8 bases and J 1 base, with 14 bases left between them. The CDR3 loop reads CASLGTEANTEAFF. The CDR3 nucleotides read TGTGCCAGCCTGGGGACGGAGGCGAACACTGAAGCTTTCTTT.

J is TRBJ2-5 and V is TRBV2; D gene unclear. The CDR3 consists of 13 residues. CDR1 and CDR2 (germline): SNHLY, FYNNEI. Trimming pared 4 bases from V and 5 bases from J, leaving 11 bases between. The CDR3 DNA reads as TGTGCCAGCAGTGCTAGGAATCGGGAGACCCAGTACTTC. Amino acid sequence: CASSARNRETQYF.

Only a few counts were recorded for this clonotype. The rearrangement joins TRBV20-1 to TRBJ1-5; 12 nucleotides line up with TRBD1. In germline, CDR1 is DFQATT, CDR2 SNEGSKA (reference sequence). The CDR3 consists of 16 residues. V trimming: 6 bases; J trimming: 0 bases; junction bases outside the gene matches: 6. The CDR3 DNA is TGCAGTGCGGGACAGGGGGCAAGGAGTAGCAATCAGCCCCAGCATTTT. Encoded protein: CSAGQGARSSNQPQHF.

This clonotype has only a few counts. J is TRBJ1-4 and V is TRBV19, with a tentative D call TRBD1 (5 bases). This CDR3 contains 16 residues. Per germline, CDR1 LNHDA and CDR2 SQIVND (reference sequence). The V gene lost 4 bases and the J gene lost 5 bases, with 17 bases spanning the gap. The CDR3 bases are TGTGCCAGTAGTAAAACTACCGGGACTCCAAATGAAAAACTGTTTTTT. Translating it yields CASSKTTGTPNEKLFF.

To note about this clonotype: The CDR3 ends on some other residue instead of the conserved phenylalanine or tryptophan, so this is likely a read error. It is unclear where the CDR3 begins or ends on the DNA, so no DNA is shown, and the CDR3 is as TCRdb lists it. The chain's CDR3 is CAISAGTVE. V gene TRBV10-3 combines with J gene TRBJ1-2; the DNA was not compared with TRBD1, the D call given in the table. Termini included, the CDR3 measures 9 amino acids. Germline V gives CDR1 ENHRY, CDR2 SYGVKD.

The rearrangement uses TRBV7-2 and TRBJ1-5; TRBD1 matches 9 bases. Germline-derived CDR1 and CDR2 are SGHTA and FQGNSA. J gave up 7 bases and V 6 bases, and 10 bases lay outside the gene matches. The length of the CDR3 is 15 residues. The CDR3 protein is CASSPQGTGIQPQHF. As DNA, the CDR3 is TGTGCCAGCAGTCCCCAGGGGACAGGGATCCAGCCCCAGCATTTT.

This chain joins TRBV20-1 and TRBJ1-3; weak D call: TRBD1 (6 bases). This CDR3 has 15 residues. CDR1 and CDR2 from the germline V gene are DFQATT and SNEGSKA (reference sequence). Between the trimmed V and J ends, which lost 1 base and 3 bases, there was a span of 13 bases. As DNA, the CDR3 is TGCAGTGCTAGAGGACAGGCCGTAGGTGGAAACACCATATATTTT. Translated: CSARGQAVGGNTIYF.

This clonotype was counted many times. In DNA form, the CDR3 reads TGTGCCAGTAAAGTCCGGGACACCCTATTTGACACCATATATTTT. Translating it yields CASKVRDTLFDTIYF. The chain has TRBV19 and TRBJ1-3; tentative D call: TRBD1 (6 bases). Germline V gives CDR1 LNHDA, CDR2 SQIVND (reference sequence). This CDR3 comprises 15 residues. The V and J ends lost 7 bases and 8 bases respectively, with 21 bases between them.

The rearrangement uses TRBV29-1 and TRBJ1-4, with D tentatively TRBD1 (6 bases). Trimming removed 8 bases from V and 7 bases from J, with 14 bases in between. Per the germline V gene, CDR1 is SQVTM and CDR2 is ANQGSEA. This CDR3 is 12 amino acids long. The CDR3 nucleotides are TGCAGCACCGGGACATCTGGTGAAAAACTGTTTTTT. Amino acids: CSTGTSGEKLFF. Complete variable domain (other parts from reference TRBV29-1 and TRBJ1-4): SAVISQKPSRDICQRGTSLTIQCQVDSQVTMMFWYRQQPGQSLTLIATANQGSEATYESGFVIDKFPISRPNLTFSTLTVSNMSPEDSSIYLCSTGTSGEKLFFGSGTQLSVL.

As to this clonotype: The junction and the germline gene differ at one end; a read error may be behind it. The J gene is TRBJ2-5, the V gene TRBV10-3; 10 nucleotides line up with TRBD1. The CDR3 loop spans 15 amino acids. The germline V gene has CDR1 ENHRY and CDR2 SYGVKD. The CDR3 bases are TGTGCCAGCAGTGAAAGGGACAGGGGAAGTGAGACCCAGTACTTC. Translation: CASSERDRGSETQYF.

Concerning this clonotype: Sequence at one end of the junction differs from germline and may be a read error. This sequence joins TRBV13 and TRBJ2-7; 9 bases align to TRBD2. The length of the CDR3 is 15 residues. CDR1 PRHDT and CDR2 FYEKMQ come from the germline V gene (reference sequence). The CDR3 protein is CASSRLAGSPYEQYF. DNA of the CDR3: TGCGCCAGCAGCCGCCTAGCGGGAAGTCCCTACGAGCAGTACTTC.

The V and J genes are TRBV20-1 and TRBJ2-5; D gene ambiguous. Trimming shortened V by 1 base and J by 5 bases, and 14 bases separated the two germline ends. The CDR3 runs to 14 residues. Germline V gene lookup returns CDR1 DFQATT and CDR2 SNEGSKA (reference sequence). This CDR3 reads CSARGTSGFETQYF. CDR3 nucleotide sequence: TGCAGTGCTAGAGGAACGTCGGGTTTCGAGACCCAGTACTTC.

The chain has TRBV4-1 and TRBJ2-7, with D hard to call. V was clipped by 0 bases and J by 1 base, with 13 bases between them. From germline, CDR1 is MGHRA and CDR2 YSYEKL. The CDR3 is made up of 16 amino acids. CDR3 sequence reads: CASSQDEDVTSYEQYF. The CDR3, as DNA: TGCGCCAGCAGCCAAGATGAGGATGTAACATCCTACGAGCAGTACTTC.